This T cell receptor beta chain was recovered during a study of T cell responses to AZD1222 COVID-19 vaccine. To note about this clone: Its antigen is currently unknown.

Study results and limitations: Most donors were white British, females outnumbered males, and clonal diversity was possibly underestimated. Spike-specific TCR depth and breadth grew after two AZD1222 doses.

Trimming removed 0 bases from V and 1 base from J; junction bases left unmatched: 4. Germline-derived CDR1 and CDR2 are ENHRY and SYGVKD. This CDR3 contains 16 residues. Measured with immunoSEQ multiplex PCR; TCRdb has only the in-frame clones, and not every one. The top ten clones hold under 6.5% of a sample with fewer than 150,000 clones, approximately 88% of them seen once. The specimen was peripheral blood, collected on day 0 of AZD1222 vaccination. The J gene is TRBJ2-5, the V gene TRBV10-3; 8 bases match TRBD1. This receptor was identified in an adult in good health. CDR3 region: CAISESRQGIQETQYF. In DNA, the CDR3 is TGTGCCATCAGTGAGTCGCGACAGGGGATCCAAGAGACCCAGTACTTC.